Each of the 6 T cell receptor beta chains below was sequenced from the same sample in a study of T cell repertoires in cytomegalovirus infection. One entry per CDR3 protein, called by TCRdb with MiXCR from the reads. The table has fewer than 1,000,000 distinct CDR3 sequences, approximately 30% seen once. These TCRs' antigens remain unknown. This sample comprised cultured CD8+ T cells from PBMCs, obtained from culture after CMV antigen stimulation. These receptors were obtained from a human donor in good health (CMV status not recorded). Some clones in this sample may be carry-over from other donors' samples.

A word on this clonotype: One base away lies a much larger clone, so this may be a sequencing read error. The chain joins TRBV7-8 to TRBJ2-5; 9 bases map to TRBD1. The V gene end was trimmed by 0 bases and the J gene end by 7 bases; junction bases not matched to a gene: 9. The CDR3 spans 16 residues. CDR1 and CDR2 (germline): SGHVS, FQNEAQ. The CDR3 loop reads CASSLASGQGLGTQYF. As DNA, the CDR3 is TGTGCCAGCAGCTTAGCGTCAGGACAGGGGTTGGGGACCCAGTACTTC. The complete variable domain, with remaining parts taken from reference TRBV7-8 and TRBJ2-5, reads GAGVSQSPRYKVAKRGQDVALRCDPISGHVSLFWYQQALGQGPEFLTYFQNEAQLDKSGLPSDRFFAERPEGSVSTLKIQRTQQEDSAVYLCASSLASGQGLGTQYFGPGTRLLVL.

The sample holds many counts of this clonotype. V gene TRBV2 combines with J gene TRBJ2-4; D is ambiguous. V was pared by 0 bases and J by 5 bases, with 8 bases between. CDR1 and CDR2 (germline): SNHLY, FYNNEI. The CDR3 is 14 residues long. For the CDR3, the DNA is TGTGCCAGCAGTGAAGCAGTACGGGAAAACATTCAGTACTTC. Protein product: CASSEAVRENIQYF.

There are a few counts of this clonotype. At one boundary the junction diverges from the germline segment, which might be a read error. The V call is TRBV7-7, the J call TRBJ2-1; D possibly corresponds to TRBD2 (5 bases). The CDR3 has 15 residues. Germline assignment: CDR1 SSHAT and CDR2 FNYEAQ (reference sequence). The DNA of the CDR3 is TGTGCTAGCAGCTTAGCGTTAGGAGGTCCCAATGAGCAGTTCTTC. Its translation is CASSLALGGPNEQFF.

The chain couples TRBV18 to TRBJ1-3, with a weak D call TRBD1 (6 bases). From germline, CDR1 is KGHSH and CDR2 LQKENI. The CDR3 has 17 residues. V shed 5 bases and J shed 0 bases, with 17 bases lying between them. The CDR3 DNA reads TGTGCCAGCTCAACCATGGCCGACAGGCGCTCTGGAAACACCATATATTTT. It is translated as CASSTMADRRSGNTIYF.

A few counts support this clonotype. The V call is TRBV15, the J call TRBJ1-3; TRBD1 might be the D (6 bases). In germline, CDR1 is LNHNV, CDR2 YYDKDF (reference sequence). The V gene lost 1 base and the J gene lost 0 bases, with 7 bases spanning the gap. CDR3 length: 15 amino acids. In DNA, the CDR3 is TGTGCCACCAGCAGAGGGACAGCCTCTGGAAACACCATATATTTT. As protein: CATSRGTASGNTIYF.

This clonotype appeared a few times. The chain is built from TRBV7-9 and TRBJ2-1; tentatively, D is TRBD2 (6 bases). CDR3 size: 15 residues. The ends were cut back, 4 bases at V and 8 bases at J, with 18 bases in the middle. Germline V gene data show CDR1 as SEHNR and CDR2 as FQNEAQ (reference sequence). CDR3 DNA: TGTGCCAGCAGCTCCTTTATTAGCGGTTGGGATGAGCAGTTCTTC. Its translation: CASSSFISGWDEQFF.